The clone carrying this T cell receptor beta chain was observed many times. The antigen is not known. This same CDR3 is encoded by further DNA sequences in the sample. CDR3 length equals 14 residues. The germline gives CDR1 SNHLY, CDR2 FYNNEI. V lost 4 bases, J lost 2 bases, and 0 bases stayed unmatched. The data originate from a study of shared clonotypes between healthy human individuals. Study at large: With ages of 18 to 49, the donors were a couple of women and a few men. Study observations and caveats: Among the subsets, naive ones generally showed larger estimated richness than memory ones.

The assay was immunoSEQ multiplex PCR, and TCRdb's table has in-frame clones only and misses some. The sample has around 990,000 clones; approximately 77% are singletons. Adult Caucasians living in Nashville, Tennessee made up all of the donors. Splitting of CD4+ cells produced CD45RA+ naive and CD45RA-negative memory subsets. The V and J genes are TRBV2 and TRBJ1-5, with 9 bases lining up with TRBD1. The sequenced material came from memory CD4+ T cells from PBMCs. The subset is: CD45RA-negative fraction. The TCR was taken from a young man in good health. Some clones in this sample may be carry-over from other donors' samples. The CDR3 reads CASSGTGGNQPQHF. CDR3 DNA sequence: TGTGCCAGCAGTGGGACAGGGGGCAATCAGCCCCAGCATTTT.